Below are 15 T cell receptor beta chains sequenced from a single sample in a study of T-cell reconstitution after alpha-beta-depleted transplantation in children. Preparation of the TCRbeta library was carried out with unique molecular identifiers. Each CDR3 protein gets one entry after TCRdb re-called the PCR reads with MiXCR. This sample has some 250,000 distinct CDR3 sequences, with 12% found just once. The material sequenced was PBMCs from the stem cell graft donor, taken from the stem cell graft. All receptors derive from a human donor who donated a stem cell graft to a child with acute lymphoblastic leukemia.

This clonotype was recorded at least ten times. The rearrangement joins TRBV29-1 to TRBJ2-1; possible D gene TRBD2, 6 bases. The germline CDR1 and CDR2 sequences are SQVTM and ANQGSEA. V lost 6 bases and J 8 bases, leaving 11 bases between the germline ends. The CDR3 covers 11 residues. CDR3 in DNA: TGCAGCGTCGCGGAGGGGCATGAGCAGTTCTTC. It yields the protein CSVAEGHEQFF.

This clonotype was counted many times. The chain joins TRBV11-2 to TRBJ2-2, with 7 bases matching TRBD1. The V gene's germline CDR1 is SGHAT and CDR2 FQNNGV. The CDR3 length is 14 residues. Trimming cost V 7 bases and J 2 bases; bases outside gene matches: 4. The CDR3 DNA is TGTGCCAGCACCGGGACAGAAAACACCGGGGAGCTGTTTTTT. Its protein product is CASTGTENTGELFF.

As regards this clonotype: A much more abundant neighbour one base away suggests this may be a read error. The CDR3 end shows no conserved phenylalanine or tryptophan, and so a read error is likely. The chain is built from TRBV20-1 and TRBJ2-5, with TRBD2 matching over 9 bases. Germline values: CDR1 DFQATT, CDR2 SNEGSKA (reference sequence). Trimming cost V 5 bases and J 3 bases; bases outside gene matches: 13. CDR3 size: 16 residues. CDR3: CSALYPIGLAKETQYS. The CDR3 nucleotides read TGCAGTGCTCTATACCCGATAGGACTAGCGAAAGAGACCCAGTACTCC.

This clonotype was seen a handful of times. The chain uses TRBV6-5 and TRBJ1-1; TRBD1 agrees at 8 bases. Trimming took 0 bases from V and 10 from J; bases not matched to a gene: 10. Germline assignment: CDR1 MNHEY and CDR2 SVGAGI. The CDR3 is 15 residues long. The CDR3 reads CASSYSTQGGGGAFF. CDR3 DNA: TGTGCCAGCAGTTACTCCACACAGGGGGGGGGAGGAGCTTTCTTT.

This clonotype appeared many times. This sequence joins TRBV20-1 and TRBJ2-7, with TRBD1 identical over 7 bases. With V trimmed by 1 base and J by 0 bases, 9 bases remained unmatched. CDR3 size: 16 residues. Per the germline V gene, CDR1 is DFQATT and CDR2 is SNEGSKA (reference sequence). Written as DNA, the CDR3 is TGCAGTGCTAGAGGTGAAGGGGGCTATACCTCCTACGAGCAGTACTTC. Protein: CSARGEGGYTSYEQYF.

This clonotype was recorded many times. The chain combines TRBV28 with TRBJ2-5; 9 bases align to TRBD1. V was pared by 5 bases and J by 1 base, with 8 bases of the junction left unmatched. The germline V gene encodes CDR1 MDHEN and CDR2 SYDVKM. The CDR3 is 16 residues long. The chain's CDR3 is CASSRLGTGPQETQYF. CDR3 DNA: TGTGCCAGCAGTCGCCTGGGGACAGGGCCCCAAGAGACCCAGTACTTC.

This clonotype was detected ten times or more. The rearrangement uses TRBV20-1 and TRBJ2-7, with 10 bases matching TRBD2. CDR3 size: 21 residues. Per the germline V gene, CDR1 is DFQATT and CDR2 is SNEGSKA (reference sequence). The ends lost 2 bases at V and 2 bases at J; junction bases unmatched: 24. The CDR3 spells CSARSEFRTSGNPDQPYEQYF. The DNA for the CDR3 is TGCAGTGCTAGATCCGAATTCCGGACTAGCGGAAACCCCGATCAGCCCTACGAGCAGTACTTC.

This clonotype has a count of ten or more. The rearrangement joins TRBV29-1 to TRBJ2-3; unclear D gene. Trimming stripped 7 bases from V and 5 bases from J, with 7 bases between. This CDR3 is built from 10 residues. Germline V lookup: CDR1 SQVTM, CDR2 ANQGSEA. CDR3 sequence (DNA): TGCAGCGCAGGTGGAGATACGCAGTATTTT. Its protein is CSAGGDTQYF.

This clonotype appeared many times. V and J are TRBV19 and TRBJ2-7, with D unresolved. The V end lost 0 bases, the J end lost 4 bases, and 19 bases lay between the germline ends. CDR3 length equals 17 residues. The germline V gene has CDR1 LNHDA and CDR2 SQIVND (reference sequence). CDR3 DNA: TGTGCCAGTAGTATAGATCAAGGCGTGGGTCGTCTATACGAGCAGTACTTC. This translates into CASSIDQGVGRLYEQYF.

This clonotype was picked up many times. V and J are TRBV28 and TRBJ2-3; a possible D gene is TRBD1 (5 bases). Germline V CDR1 and CDR2: MDHEN, SYDVKM. This CDR3 has 17 amino acids. V was clipped by 5 bases and J by 4 bases, with 22 bases between them. The CDR3 protein is CASSAQTAPRPADTQYF. CDR3 DNA sequence: TGTGCCAGCAGTGCCCAGACAGCCCCCAGGCCGGCAGATACGCAGTATTTT.

In this sample, this clonotype turned up many times. The chain recombines TRBV7-2 with TRBJ2-3; D gene unclear. The CDR3 extends over 15 amino acids. Deletions cut 5 bases from V and 4 bases from J, with 16 bases between. The germline gives CDR1 SGHTA, CDR2 FQGNSA. The DNA for the CDR3 is TGTGCCAGCAGCCCACCTCGTACCCATTCAGATACGCAGTATTTT. Residues: CASSPPRTHSDTQYF.

There are many counts of this clonotype. V gene TRBV10-3 combines with J gene TRBJ1-5; D perhaps matches TRBD1 (6 bases). The V end was cut by 8 bases, the J end by 7 bases, with 15 bases between. The CDR3 totals 13 residues. CDR1 ENHRY and CDR2 SYGVKD come from the germline V gene. DNA of the CDR3: TGTGCCATCGCAGCAGGCCAGGGGCAGCCCCAGCATTTT. Its protein is CAIAAGQGQPQHF.

This clonotype was observed many times. V and J are TRBV5-1 and TRBJ2-1, with D possibly being TRBD2 (5 bases). The CDR3 length is 13 residues. Germline V CDR1 and CDR2: SGHRS, YFSETQ. V gave up 0 bases and J gave up 8 bases, with 9 bases separating them. The DNA of the CDR3 is TGCGCCAGCAGCTTGGTACTAGAGGATGAGCAGTTCTTC. It yields the protein CASSLVLEDEQFF.

The V call is TRBV6-1, the J call TRBJ2-6, with unresolved D. Trimming shortened V by 1 base and J by 0 bases, and 10 bases separated the two germline ends. The CDR3 has 17 amino acids. Germline lookup yields CDR1 MNHNS and CDR2 SASEGT. The DNA of the CDR3 is TGTGCCAGCAGTGAAGGACGGATGAGCTCTGGGGCCAACGTCCTGACTTTC. Residues: CASSEGRMSSGANVLTF.

In its sample, this clonotype was seen many times. The CDR3 nucleotides read TGTGCCAGCAGCTTAGGATACGGGGCAGATACGCAGTATTTT. As protein: CASSLGYGADTQYF. The chain has TRBV7-9 and TRBJ2-3, with a possible D match to TRBD2 (5 bases). CDR1 is SEHNR, CDR2 FQNEAQ, per germline (reference sequence). V was clipped by 1 base and J by 4 bases, with 9 bases between them. The CDR3 has 14 amino acids.